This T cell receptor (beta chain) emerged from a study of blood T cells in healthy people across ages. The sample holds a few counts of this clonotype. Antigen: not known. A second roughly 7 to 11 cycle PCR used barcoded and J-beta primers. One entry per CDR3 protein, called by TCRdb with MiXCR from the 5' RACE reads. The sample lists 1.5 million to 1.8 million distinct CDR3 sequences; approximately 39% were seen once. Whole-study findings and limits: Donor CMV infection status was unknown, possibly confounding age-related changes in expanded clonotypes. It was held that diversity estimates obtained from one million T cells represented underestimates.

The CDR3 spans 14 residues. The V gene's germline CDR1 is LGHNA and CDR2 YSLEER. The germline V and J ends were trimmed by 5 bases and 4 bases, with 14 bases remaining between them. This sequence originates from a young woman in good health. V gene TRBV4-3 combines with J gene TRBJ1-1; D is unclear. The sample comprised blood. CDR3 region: CASSSGNFGTEAFF. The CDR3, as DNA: TGCGCCAGCAGCTCCGGAAATTTCGGCACTGAAGCTTTCTTT.